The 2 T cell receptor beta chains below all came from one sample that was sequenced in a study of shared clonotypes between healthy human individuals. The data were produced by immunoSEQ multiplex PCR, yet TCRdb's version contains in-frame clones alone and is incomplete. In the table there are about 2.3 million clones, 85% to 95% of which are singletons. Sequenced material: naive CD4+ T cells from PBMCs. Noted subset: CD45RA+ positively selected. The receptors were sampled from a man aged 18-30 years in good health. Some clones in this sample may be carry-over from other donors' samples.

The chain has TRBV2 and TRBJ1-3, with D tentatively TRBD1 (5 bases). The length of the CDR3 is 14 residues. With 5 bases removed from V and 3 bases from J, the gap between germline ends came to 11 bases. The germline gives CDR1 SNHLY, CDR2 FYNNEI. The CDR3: CASSYQGGGNTIYF. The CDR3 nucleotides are TGTGCCAGCAGTTATCAGGGAGGTGGAAACACCATATATTTT.

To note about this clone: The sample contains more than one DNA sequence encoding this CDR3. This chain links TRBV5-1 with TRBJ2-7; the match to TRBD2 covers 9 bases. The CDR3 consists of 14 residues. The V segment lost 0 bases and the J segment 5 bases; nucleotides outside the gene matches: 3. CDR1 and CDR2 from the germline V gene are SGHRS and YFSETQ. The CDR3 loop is CASSLVAGANEQYF. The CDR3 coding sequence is TGCGCCAGCAGCTTGGTAGCGGGAGCTAACGAGCAGTACTTC.